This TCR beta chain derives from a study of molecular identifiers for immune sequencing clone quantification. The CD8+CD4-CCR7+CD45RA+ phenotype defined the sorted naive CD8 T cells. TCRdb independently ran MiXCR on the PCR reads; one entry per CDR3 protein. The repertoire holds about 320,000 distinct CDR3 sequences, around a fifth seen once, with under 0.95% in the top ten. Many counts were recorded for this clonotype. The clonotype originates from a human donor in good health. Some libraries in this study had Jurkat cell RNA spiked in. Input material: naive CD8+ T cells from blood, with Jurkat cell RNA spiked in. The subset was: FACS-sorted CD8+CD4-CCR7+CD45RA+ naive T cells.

CDR3 in amino acids: CASSLVGLAGRTDTQYF. In DNA form, the CDR3 reads TGTGCCAGCAGCTTAGTAGGCCTAGCGGGGCGCACAGATACGCAGTATTTT. J is TRBJ2-3 and V is TRBV11-2; 9 nucleotides align to TRBD2. V dropped 1 base and J dropped 1; count of bases not matched to a gene: 6. Germline V lookup: CDR1 SGHAT, CDR2 FQNNGV. CDR3 length: 17 amino acids.